The 14 T cell receptor beta chains listed next were all sequenced from one sample in a study of blood T cell repertoires in COVID-19 (TCRdb year 2020). Library prep was done by the immunoSEQ multiplex PCR assay. The source is immuneACCESS, and TCRdb retained only in-frame sequences with V and J called. Part of the clones is not carried over; for the studies checked, unresolved V genes explain less than half of this, and the remainder is unexplained. In all, the sample holds about 220,000 clones, and 80% to 90% of those were seen once. About 4% of the sample comes from the top ten. The sequenced sample was PBMCs or T cells enriched from blood (not recorded which). Source of these receptors: a woman aged 40 to 50 with acute COVID-19.

The J gene is TRBJ1-2, the V gene TRBV24-1; the D is unclear. The V and J ends lost 5 bases and 6 bases respectively, with 6 bases between them. Germline CDR1 KGHDR, CDR2 SFDVKD. The CDR3 extends over 11 amino acids. The CDR3 here is CATSAPDGYTF. DNA of the CDR3: TGTGCCACCAGTGCCCCCGATGGCTACACCTTC.

The V and J genes are TRBV6-4 and TRBJ2-3, with 13 positions matching TRBD2. This CDR3 region has 17 residues. The junction had 9 bases not matched to a gene; V was cut back by 5 bases and J by 4 bases. Germline V gene lookup returns CDR1 MRHNA and CDR2 SNTAGT. The CDR3 is CASSSSTSGGAPDTQYF. The CDR3 DNA reads TGTGCCAGCAGTTCTTCCACTAGCGGGGGGGCCCCAGATACGCAGTATTTT.

The rearrangement joins TRBV9 to TRBJ2-5; D is possibly TRBD1 (5 bases). The CDR3 covers 14 residues. V was pared by 0 bases and J by 2 bases, with 8 bases between. In germline, CDR1 is SGDLS, CDR2 YYNGEE. This CDR3 reads CASSVGQTQETQYF. CDR3 DNA sequence: TGTGCCAGCAGCGTAGGACAGACACAAGAGACCCAGTACTTC. The full variable domain, completed using reference TRBV9 and TRBJ2-5, is DSGVTQTPKHLITATGQRVTLRCSPRSGDLSVYWYQQSLDQGLQFLIQYYNGEERAKGNILERFSAQQFPDLHSELNLSSLELGDSALYFCASSVGQTQETQYFGPGTRLLVL.

J is TRBJ2-1 and V is TRBV5-1; 7 nucleotides line up with TRBD2. The germline V gene encodes CDR1 SGHRS and CDR2 YFSETQ. With V trimmed by 4 bases and J by 2 bases, 9 bases remained unmatched. There are 16 residues in the CDR3. CDR3 bases: TGCGCCAGCAGCCCCGGGTCTGGGGGGGCCTACAATGAGCAGTTCTTC. Translating it yields CASSPGSGGAYNEQFF. The complete variable domain, with remaining parts taken from reference TRBV5-1 and TRBJ2-1, reads KAGVTQTPRYLIKTRGQQVTLSCSPISGHRSVSWYQQTPGQGLQFLFEYFSETQRNKGNFPGRFSGRQFSNSRSEMNVSTLELGDSALYLCASSPGSGGAYNEQFFGPGTRLTVL.

The chain couples TRBV6-5 to TRBJ1-1; TRBD1 matches 8 bases. Per germline, CDR1 MNHEY and CDR2 SVGAGI. V was clipped by 6 bases and J by 5 bases; unmatched bases: 8. The CDR3 is 14 residues long. CDR3 DNA sequence: TGTGCCAGCAGAAAGGACAGGGTACTAACTGAAGCTTTCTTT. This encodes CASRKDRVLTEAFF.

The V gene is TRBV3-1 (or the pseudogene TRBV3-2), the J gene TRBJ2-3; 9 nucleotides match TRBD1. This CDR3 is 17 amino acids long. V was clipped by 4 bases and J by 4 bases; unmatched bases: 12. The germline V gene encodes CDR1 LGHDT and CDR2 YNNKEL (reference sequence). The CDR3 sequence is CASSLTLPGQGPDTQYF. CDR3 nucleotide sequence: TGTGCCAGCAGCCTTACTCTACCGGGACAGGGTCCAGATACGCAGTATTTT.

Turning to this clone: In this CDR3 the conserved last residue, phenylalanine or tryptophan, is missing, so a read error is likely. No DNA is shown, since the ends of the CDR3 on it are uncertain; the CDR3 is the one TCRdb lists. The J gene is TRBJ1-2, the V gene TRBV12-5; the D call TRBD1 from the table was never checked on the DNA. A total of 15 residues make up the CDR3, ends included. Germline values: CDR1 LGHNT, CDR2 FRNRAP. The CDR3 loop reads CASGLASRPGQGFVI.

The genes are TRBV5-1 and TRBJ2-3, with 11 bases aligning to TRBD1. This CDR3 has 14 amino acids. Germline loops: CDR1 SGHRS, CDR2 YFSETQ. The junction had 6 bases not matched to a gene; V was cut back by 7 bases and J by 5 bases. DNA for the CDR3: TGCGCCAGCCAGGACAGGGGGCCGAGAGATACGCAGTATTTT. Its protein product is CASQDRGPRDTQYF. The complete variable domain, with remaining parts taken from reference TRBV5-1 and TRBJ2-3, reads KAGVTQTPRYLIKTRGQQVTLSCSPISGHRSVSWYQQTPGQGLQFLFEYFSETQRNKGNFPGRFSGRQFSNSRSEMNVSTLELGDSALYLCASQDRGPRDTQYFGPGTRLTVL.

The rearrangement uses TRBV27 and TRBJ2-7; 9 nucleotides agree with TRBD2. CDR3 length: 14 residues. V trimming: 8 bases; J trimming: 3 bases; junction bases outside the gene matches: 8. The germline V gene has CDR1 MNHEY and CDR2 SMNVEV (reference sequence). The CDR3 protein is CASQSSGGDYEQYF. CDR3 DNA sequence: TGTGCCAGCCAAAGTAGCGGGGGAGACTACGAGCAGTACTTC.

The chain recombines TRBV5-8 with TRBJ1-2; 9 bases match TRBD1. Germline V gene data show CDR1 as SGHTS and CDR2 as YDEGEE. This CDR3 is 13 amino acids long. The V segment lost 2 bases and the J segment 8 bases; nucleotides outside the gene matches: 4. CDR3 loop: CASSFRTGEGYTF. The CDR3 region has the DNA TGTGCCAGCAGCTTCCGGACAGGGGAGGGCTACACCTTC.

This chain links TRBV14 with TRBJ2-7; TRBD2 might be the D (5 bases). Trimming took 0 bases from V and 6 from J, leaving 9 bases between them. Germline V gene data show CDR1 as SGHDN and CDR2 as FVKESK. There are 13 residues in the CDR3. The CDR3 nucleotides are TGTGCCAGCAGCCAAGAGAGCAGCGGCGAGCAGTACGTC. This encodes CASSQESSGEQYV.

The chain joins TRBV28 to TRBJ2-7, with 10 positions matching TRBD2. Per the germline V gene, CDR1 is MDHEN and CDR2 is SYDVKM. This CDR3 is built from 19 residues. The ends lost 4 bases at V and 3 bases at J; junction bases unmatched: 18. This CDR3 is CASSSPPTGLAAQYYEQYF. CDR3 coding DNA: TGTGCCAGCAGTTCCCCCCCTACTGGACTAGCGGCCCAATACTACGAGCAGTACTTC.

This sequence joins TRBV9 and TRBJ2-1; a weak D match, TRBD2 (6 bases). Germline lookup yields CDR1 SGDLS and CDR2 YYNGEE. Trimming took 4 bases from V and 10 from J, leaving 9 bases between them. The CDR3 contains 11 residues. This CDR3 reads CASSPGREQFF. The DNA for the CDR3 is TGTGCCAGCAGCCCCGGGAGAGAGCAGTTCTTC. Filled out from reference TRBV9 and TRBJ2-1, the complete variable domain reads DSGVTQTPKHLITATGQRVTLRCSPRSGDLSVYWYQQSLDQGLQFLIQYYNGEERAKGNILERFSAQQFPDLHSELNLSSLELGDSALYFCASSPGREQFFGPGTRLTVL.

J is TRBJ1-2 and V is TRBV5-1; 8 bases line up with TRBD1. Germline V gene data show CDR1 as SGHRS and CDR2 as YFSETQ. Germline trimming cut 0 bases from V and 3 bases from J; bases unmatched to any gene: 4. CDR3 length equals 15 residues. This CDR3 is CASSLVSGGDYGYTF. The CDR3 DNA follows: TGCGCCAGCAGCTTGGTGTCAGGGGGCGACTATGGCTACACCTTC. Using reference TRBV5-1 and TRBJ1-2 for the parts outside the CDR3, the full variable domain is KAGVTQTPRYLIKTRGQQVTLSCSPISGHRSVSWYQQTPGQGLQFLFEYFSETQRNKGNFPGRFSGRQFSNSRSEMNVSTLELGDSALYLCASSLVSGGDYGYTFGSGTRLTVV.